This passage covers 27 T cell receptor beta chains from one sample sequenced in a study. TCRdb fed the 5' RACE reads into MiXCR, producing one record per CDR3 protein. The sample lists tens of thousands of distinct CDR3 sequences, roughly 28% occurring once. Treg sorting used a CD4+CD25+CD127-/low gate. Sequenced sample: tumor-infiltrating Tregs sorted from the breast tumor. These receptors all stem from a female donor with breast cancer.

The CDR3 here is CASSPYAGRTFQDGYTF. CDR3 nucleotide sequence: TGCGCCAGCAGCCCCTATGCGGGACGGACTTTTCAGGATGGCTACACCTTC. This sequence joins TRBV4-1 and TRBJ1-2; D may be TRBD1 (5 bases). In germline, CDR1 is MGHRA, CDR2 YSYEKL. The ends were cut back, 4 bases at V and 6 bases at J, with 24 bases in the middle. The length of the CDR3 is 17 residues.

In its sample, this clonotype was seen a few times. The chain employs TRBV9 and TRBJ2-3, with 7 nucleotides matching TRBD2. Germline V gene lookup returns CDR1 SGDLS and CDR2 YYNGEE. There are 16 residues in the CDR3. V dropped 7 bases and J dropped 1; count of bases not matched to a gene: 12. For the CDR3, the DNA is TGTGCCAGCGCCACGGGGGGACGTACGGGCACAGATACGCAGTATTTT. Translation: CASATGGRTGTDTQYF.

This clonotype was observed a handful of times. The chain recombines TRBV9 with TRBJ2-1, with TRBD2 identical over 7 bases. The CDR3 loop spans 16 amino acids. The germline gives CDR1 SGDLS, CDR2 YYNGEE. V shed 4 bases, J shed 10 bases, and the junction held 17 bases outside the gene matches. CDR3 sequence reads: CASSPREGRWQWEQFF. CDR3 nucleotide sequence: TGTGCCAGCAGCCCCAGGGAGGGGAGGTGGCAATGGGAGCAGTTCTTC.

The chain carries TRBV4-2 and TRBJ2-1; D gene ambiguous. The V gene lost 1 base and the J gene lost 8 bases, with 9 bases spanning the gap. Germline CDR1 reads LGHNA; CDR2 reads YNFKEQ. The CDR3 is 13 amino acids. The CDR3 here is CASSQALMDEQFF. In DNA, the CDR3 is TGTGCCAGCAGCCAAGCCCTAATGGATGAGCAGTTCTTC.

This clonotype was counted only a few times. This rearrangement joins TRBV7-3 to TRBJ2-3, with D perhaps given as TRBD1 or TRBD2 (5 bases each). Germline assignment: CDR1 SGHTA and CDR2 FQGTGA. The ends were cut back, 3 bases at V and 1 base at J, with 8 bases in the middle. The CDR3 has 14 residues. The CDR3 bases are TGTGCCAGCAGCTTGCAGGGAGGCACAGATACGCAGTATTTT. Protein product: CASSLQGGTDTQYF.

This clonotype has only a few counts. The chain couples TRBV7-2 to TRBJ2-2; D unclear. V was cut by 2 bases and J by 4 bases, with 8 bases left in between. The CDR3 is 14 residues long. Looked up from germline, CDR1 is SGHTA and CDR2 is FQGNSA. The CDR3 loop reads CASSLIQLTGELFF. DNA of the CDR3: TGTGCCAGCAGCTTAATACAACTCACCGGGGAGCTGTTTTTT.

This clonotype was seen a handful of times. The chain uses TRBV7-2 and TRBJ2-5; D ambiguous. Germline CDR1 reads SGHTA; CDR2 reads FQGNSA. The CDR3 covers 13 residues. V was pared by 0 bases and J by 2 bases, with 4 bases between. CDR3 loop: CASSLAIQETQYF. CDR3 coding DNA: TGTGCCAGCAGCTTAGCCATTCAAGAGACCCAGTACTTC.

This chain uses TRBV27 with TRBJ2-6; D call uncertain. This CDR3 spans 17 amino acids. Looked up from germline, CDR1 is MNHEY and CDR2 is SMNVEV (reference sequence). V lost 4 bases to trimming and J lost 0 bases, with 13 bases between them. CDR3 coding DNA: TGTGCCAGCAGTTGGTCATGGTTGAACTCTGGGGCCAACGTCCTGACTTTC. This gives the protein CASSWSWLNSGANVLTF.

The chain links TRBV6-1 to TRBJ1-6, with 9 bases matching TRBD1. Germline-derived CDR1 and CDR2 are MNHNS and SASEGT. The CDR3 runs 15 residues. The junction had 5 bases not matched to a gene; V was cut back by 4 bases and J by 7 bases. The CDR3 DNA reads TGTGCCAGCAGTGTCCGGGACAGGGAAAATTCACCCCTCCACTTT. It is translated as CASSVRDRENSPLHF.

In its sample, this clonotype was seen a few times. The CDR3 coding sequence is TGTGCCAGCAGTGGCGGGACAGGTCGGTGGACTGAAGCTTTCTTT. It yields the protein CASSGGTGRWTEAFF. The chain is built from TRBV27 and TRBJ1-1, with 8 nucleotides matching TRBD1. After removal of 5 bases from V and 5 bases from J, the junction contained 10 bases not matched to a gene. The germline gives CDR1 MNHEY, CDR2 SMNVEV (reference sequence). This CDR3 is 15 amino acids long.

This clonotype has a handful of counts. V is TRBV5-1 and J is TRBJ2-2, with 7 bases aligning to TRBD2. V shed 4 bases, J shed 6 bases, and the junction held 15 bases outside the gene matches. Looked up from germline, CDR1 is SGHRS and CDR2 is YFSETQ. CDR3 length: 17 residues. The CDR3 bases are TGCGCCAGCAGCCCCCCCGGAGCGGGACTTAACGCCGGGGAGCTGTTTTTT. Encoded protein: CASSPPGAGLNAGELFF.

In its sample, this clonotype was seen a few times. A much bigger clone sits one base away, suggesting this may be a read error. This rearrangement joins TRBV7-3 to TRBJ2-5, with D tentatively TRBD2 (5 bases). CDR3 size: 15 residues. Germline assignment: CDR1 SGHTA and CDR2 FQGTGA. CDR3 DNA: TGTGCCGGCAGCTCAAATCCGGGGAGCCAAGAGACCCAGTACTTC. Amino acids: CAGSSNPGSQETQYF.

The chain uses TRBV11-2 and TRBJ1-1, with D uncertain. Germline CDR1 reads SGHAT; CDR2 reads FQNNGV. The V end lost 2 bases, the J end lost 3 bases, and 4 bases lay between the germline ends. The CDR3 is 12 residues long. The CDR3 loop reads CASSLPYTEAFF. In nucleotides, the CDR3 is TGTGCCAGCAGCTTACCGTACACTGAAGCTTTCTTT.

Worth noting for this clonotype: It may be a read error: a sequence one base away is much more abundant. The chain uses TRBV10-3 and TRBJ1-1, with 10 nucleotides matching TRBD1. Germline CDR1 ENHRY, CDR2 SYGVKD. This CDR3 has 15 amino acids. The V and J ends lost 4 bases and 3 bases, in that order; junction bases with no gene match: 5. The CDR3 reads CAISVGQGMYTEAFF. The CDR3 DNA sequence: TGTGCCATCAGTGTGGGACAGGGGATGTACACTGAAGCTTTCTTT.

This clonotype has only a few counts. An end of the junction does not agree with germline; a read error may underlie this. The chain recombines TRBV18 with TRBJ1-1; possibly TRBD1 for D (6 bases). Germline-derived CDR1 and CDR2 are KGHSH and LQKENI. CDR3 length: 15 amino acids. The CDR3 sequence: CATSPGRGSDTEAFF. The CDR3 nucleotides read TGTGCCACCTCACCAGGCAGGGGCTCGGACACTGAAGCTTTCTTT.

The chain uses TRBV7-2 and TRBJ1-5; D call uncertain. The ends were cut back, 5 bases at V and 5 bases at J, with 16 bases in the middle. This CDR3 has 15 amino acids. The V gene's germline CDR1 is SGHTA and CDR2 FQGNSA. CDR3 region: CASSRGGMTDQPQHF. CDR3 in DNA: TGTGCCAGCAGCCGAGGAGGAATGACGGATCAGCCCCAGCATTTT.

This clonotype was seen a handful of times. For the CDR3, the DNA is TGTGCCAGCAGAACCCTTGGGGGGGGACACGAAAAACTGTTTTTT. It encodes CASRTLGGGHEKLFF. The gene calls are TRBV12-3 or TRBV12-4 and TRBJ1-4, with a possible D match to TRBD1 (6 bases). The CDR3 extends over 15 amino acids. The ends were cut back, 6 bases at V and 8 bases at J, with 19 bases in the middle.

This clonotype was seen many times. V is TRBV28 and J is TRBJ1-2; 9 bases map to TRBD1. The CDR3 contains 14 residues. The trim removed 10 bases at V and 4 bases at J, leaving 10 bases unmatched. Germline lookup yields CDR1 MDHEN and CDR2 SYDVKM. The CDR3 bases are TGTGCCACCCTTGCGGGACAGGGTACCTATGGCTACACCTTC. It specifies CATLAGQGTYGYTF.

This chain uses TRBV5-6 with TRBJ1-1; TRBD1 aligns across 11 bases. From germline, CDR1 is SGHDT and CDR2 YYEEEE. The ends lost 4 bases at V and 5 bases at J; junction bases unmatched: 7. The CDR3 extends over 15 amino acids. CDR3 nucleotide sequence: TGTGCCAGCAGCCGGACAGGGGGCGCGAGGACTGAAGCTTTCTTT. Translation gives CASSRTGGARTEAFF.

The chain recombines TRBV4-3 with TRBJ1-5, with D perhaps TRBD1 (5 bases). This CDR3 spans 15 amino acids. V shed 0 bases and J shed 3 bases, with 9 bases lying between them. Germline-derived CDR1 and CDR2 are LGHNA and YSLEER. The CDR3 spells CASSQDSGYNQPQHF. The CDR3 DNA is TGCGCCAGCAGCCAAGATTCAGGGTACAATCAGCCCCAGCATTTT.

The CDR3 sequence: CASSEGRSNQPQHF. CDR3 bases: TGTGCCAGCAGTGAAGGACGGTCTAATCAGCCCCAGCATTTT. The rearrangement uses TRBV2 and TRBJ1-5, with D unclear. The germline V and J ends were trimmed by 1 base and 4 bases, with 8 bases remaining between them. Germline loops: CDR1 SNHLY, CDR2 FYNNEI. There are 14 residues in the CDR3. The whole variable domain, filled in from reference TRBV2 and TRBJ1-5, reads EPEVTQTPSHQVTQMGQEVILRCVPISNHLYFYWYRQILGQKVEFLVSFYNNEISEKSEIFDDQFSVERPDGSNFTLKIRSTKLEDSAMYFCASSEGRSNQPQHFGDGTRLSIL.

This clonotype has only a few counts. This chain connects TRBV5-1 to TRBJ1-4; D is uncertain. CDR1 and CDR2 from the germline V gene are SGHRS and YFSETQ. CDR3 length: 15 amino acids. V was cut by 1 base and J by 0 bases, with 7 bases left in between. As DNA, the CDR3 is TGCGCCAGCAGCTTGACGTTCTCAACTAATGAAAAACTGTTTTTT. It codes for CASSLTFSTNEKLFF.

The sample holds one count of this clonotype. V and J are TRBV3-1 and TRBJ2-5, with 8 bases matching TRBD2. The CDR3 length is 15 residues. Germline CDR1 is LGHDT and CDR2 is YNNKEL (reference sequence). The junction had 7 bases not matched to a gene; V was cut back by 5 bases and J by 2 bases. The CDR3 here is CASSSGGVKQETQYF. CDR3 in DNA: TGTGCCAGCAGCTCCGGGGGGGTGAAACAAGAGACCCAGTACTTC.

This chain connects TRBV4-1 to TRBJ1-1; D unclear. The CDR3 is made up of 14 amino acids. Trimming removed 5 bases at V and 0 bases at J, with 10 bases between. Germline values: CDR1 MGHRA, CDR2 YSYEKL. The DNA of the CDR3 is TGCGCCAGCAGCGTAAGGGCGGTGAACACTGAAGCTTTCTTT. It is translated as CASSVRAVNTEAFF.

The chain combines TRBV30 with TRBJ2-1; D possibly corresponds to TRBD1 (6 bases). V shed 2 bases and J shed 6 bases, with 17 bases lying between them. CDR1 is GTSNPN and CDR2 is SVGIG in the germline V gene (reference sequence). The CDR3 runs 15 residues. The CDR3: CAWSHRARESNEQFF. CDR3 sequence (DNA): TGTGCCTGGAGTCACAGGGCCCGCGAATCCAATGAGCAGTTCTTC.

There are many counts of this clonotype. The rearrangement uses TRBV5-1 and TRBJ2-7; 8 bases agree with TRBD2. J lost 3 bases, V lost 4 bases, and 12 bases had no gene match. CDR1 is SGHRS, CDR2 YFSETQ, per germline. CDR3 size: 16 residues. CDR3 DNA: TGCGCCAGCAGCGACGGGGTGACGGGGGGGCTCTACGAGCAGTACTTC. Translation gives CASSDGVTGGLYEQYF.

This chain uses TRBV7-3 with TRBJ2-5, with TRBD2 matching over 7 bases. The V gene end was trimmed by 1 base and the J gene end by 5 bases; junction bases not matched to a gene: 10. This CDR3 has 16 residues. Germline values: CDR1 SGHTA, CDR2 FQGTGA. DNA of the CDR3: TGTGCCAGCAGCTTAAGTGGGGCTAGCGGTGCGGAGACCCAGTACTTC. Translation: CASSLSGASGAETQYF.